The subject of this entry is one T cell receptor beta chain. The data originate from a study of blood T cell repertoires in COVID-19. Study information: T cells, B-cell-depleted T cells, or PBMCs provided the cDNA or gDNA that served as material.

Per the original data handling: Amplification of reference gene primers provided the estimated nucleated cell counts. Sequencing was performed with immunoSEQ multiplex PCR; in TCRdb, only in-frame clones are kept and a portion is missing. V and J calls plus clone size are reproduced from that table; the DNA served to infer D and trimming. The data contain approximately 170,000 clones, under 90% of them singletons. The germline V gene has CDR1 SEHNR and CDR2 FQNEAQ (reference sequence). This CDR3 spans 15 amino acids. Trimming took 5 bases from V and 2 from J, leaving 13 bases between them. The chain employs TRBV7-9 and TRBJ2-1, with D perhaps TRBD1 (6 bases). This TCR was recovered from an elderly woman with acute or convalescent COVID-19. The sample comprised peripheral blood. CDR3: CASSPRTATYNEQFF. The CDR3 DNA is TGTGCCAGCAGCCCACGGACAGCTACCTACAATGAGCAGTTCTTC.